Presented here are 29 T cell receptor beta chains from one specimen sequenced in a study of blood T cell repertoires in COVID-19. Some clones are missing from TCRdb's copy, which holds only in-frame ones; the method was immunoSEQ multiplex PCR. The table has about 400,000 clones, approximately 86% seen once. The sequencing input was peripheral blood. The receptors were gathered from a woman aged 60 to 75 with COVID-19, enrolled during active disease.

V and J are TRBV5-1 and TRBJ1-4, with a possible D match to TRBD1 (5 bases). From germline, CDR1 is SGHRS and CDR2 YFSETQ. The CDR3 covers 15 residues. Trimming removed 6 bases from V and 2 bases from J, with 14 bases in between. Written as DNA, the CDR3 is TGCGCCAGCACTCCCGACAGTCTGACTAATGAAAAACTGTTTTTT. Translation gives CASTPDSLTNEKLFF. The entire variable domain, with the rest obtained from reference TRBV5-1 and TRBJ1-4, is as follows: KAGVTQTPRYLIKTRGQQVTLSCSPISGHRSVSWYQQTPGQGLQFLFEYFSETQRNKGNFPGRFSGRQFSNSRSEMNVSTLELGDSALYLCASTPDSLTNEKLFFGSGTQLSVL.

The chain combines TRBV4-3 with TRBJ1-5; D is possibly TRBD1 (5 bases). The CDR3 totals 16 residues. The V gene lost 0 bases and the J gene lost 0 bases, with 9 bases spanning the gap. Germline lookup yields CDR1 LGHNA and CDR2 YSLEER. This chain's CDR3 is CASSQDRDYSNQPQHF. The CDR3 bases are TGCGCCAGCAGCCAAGACAGGGACTATAGCAATCAGCCCCAGCATTTT.

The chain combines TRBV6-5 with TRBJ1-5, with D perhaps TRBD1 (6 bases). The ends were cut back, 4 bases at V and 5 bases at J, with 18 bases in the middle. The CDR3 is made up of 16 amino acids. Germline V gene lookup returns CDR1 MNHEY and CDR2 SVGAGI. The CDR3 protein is CASSLLKPTGYQPQHF. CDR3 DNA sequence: TGTGCCAGCAGTTTGCTCAAACCCACAGGGTATCAGCCCCAGCATTTT.

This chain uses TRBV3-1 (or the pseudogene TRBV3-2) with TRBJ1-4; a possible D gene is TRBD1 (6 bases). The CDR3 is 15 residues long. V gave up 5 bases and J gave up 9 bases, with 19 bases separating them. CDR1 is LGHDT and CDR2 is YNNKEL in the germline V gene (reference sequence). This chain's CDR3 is CASSAWTERTKKLFF. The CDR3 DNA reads TGTGCCAGCAGCGCCTGGACAGAGAGGACGAAAAAACTGTTTTTT.

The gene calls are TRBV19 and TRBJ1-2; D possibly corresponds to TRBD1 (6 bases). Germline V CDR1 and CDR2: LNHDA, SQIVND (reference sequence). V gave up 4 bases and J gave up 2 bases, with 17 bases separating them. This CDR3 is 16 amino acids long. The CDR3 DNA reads TGTGCCAGTAGTACCGGATTCGGACAGCTGAACTATGGCTACACCTTC. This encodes CASSTGFGQLNYGYTF.

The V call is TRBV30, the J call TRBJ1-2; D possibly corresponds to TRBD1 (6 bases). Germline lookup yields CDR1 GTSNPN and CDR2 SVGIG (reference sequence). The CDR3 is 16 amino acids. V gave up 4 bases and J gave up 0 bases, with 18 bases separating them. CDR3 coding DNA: TGTGCCTGGAAACCTACCGGGACAATCACTAACTATGGCTACACCTTC. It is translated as CAWKPTGTITNYGYTF.

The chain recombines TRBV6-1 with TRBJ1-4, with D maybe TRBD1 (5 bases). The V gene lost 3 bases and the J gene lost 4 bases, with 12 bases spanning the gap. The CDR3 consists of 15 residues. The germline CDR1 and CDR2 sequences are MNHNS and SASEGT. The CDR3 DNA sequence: TGTGCCAGCAGTGACCACAGGCTGGATAATGAAAAACTGTTTTTT. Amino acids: CASSDHRLDNEKLFF.

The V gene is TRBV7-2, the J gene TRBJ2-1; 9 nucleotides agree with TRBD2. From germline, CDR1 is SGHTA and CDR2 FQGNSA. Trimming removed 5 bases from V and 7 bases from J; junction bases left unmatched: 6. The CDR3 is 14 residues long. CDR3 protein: CASSVNAGGNEQFF. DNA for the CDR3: TGTGCCAGCAGCGTAAACGCGGGGGGGAATGAGCAGTTCTTC.

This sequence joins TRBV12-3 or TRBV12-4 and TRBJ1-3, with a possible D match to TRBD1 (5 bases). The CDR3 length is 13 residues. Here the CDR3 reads CAAGRGGENTIYF. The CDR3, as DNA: TGTGCAGCGGGGCGGGGAGGGGAAAACACCATATATTTT.

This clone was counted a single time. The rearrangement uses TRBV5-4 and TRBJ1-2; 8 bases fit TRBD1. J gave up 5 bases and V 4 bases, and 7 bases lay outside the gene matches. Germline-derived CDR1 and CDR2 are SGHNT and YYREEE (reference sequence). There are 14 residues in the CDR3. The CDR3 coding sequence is TGTGCCAGCAGCGCACGGACAGGGAATTATGGCTACACCTTC. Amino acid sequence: CASSARTGNYGYTF.

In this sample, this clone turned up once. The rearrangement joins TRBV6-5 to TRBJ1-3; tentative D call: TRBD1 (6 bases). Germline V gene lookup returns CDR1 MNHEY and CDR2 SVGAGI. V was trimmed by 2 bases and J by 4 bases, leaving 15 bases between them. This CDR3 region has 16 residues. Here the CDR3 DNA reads TGTGCCAGCAGTTACGATCTTTGGGGGCGCGGAAACACCATATATTTT. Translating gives CASSYDLWGRGNTIYF.

The CDR3, as DNA: TGTGCCAGCAGCCCTGGGACAGACAAACTGTTTTTT. Translation: CASSPGTDKLFF. The V call is TRBV12-3 or TRBV12-4, the J call TRBJ1-4; 7 nucleotides agree with TRBD1. The CDR3 totals 12 residues. V was clipped by 6 bases and J by 11 bases; unmatched bases: 6.

The CDR3 nucleotides are TGTGCCAGCAGCTTCGGACTCCCCCAAGAGACCCAGTACTTC. It specifies CASSFGLPQETQYF. V and J are TRBV7-3 and TRBJ2-5; perhaps TRBD2 as D (5 bases). The V end was cut by 3 bases, the J end by 1 base, with 9 bases between. Germline CDR1 and CDR2: SGHTA and FQGTGA. The CDR3 sequence is 14 residues long.

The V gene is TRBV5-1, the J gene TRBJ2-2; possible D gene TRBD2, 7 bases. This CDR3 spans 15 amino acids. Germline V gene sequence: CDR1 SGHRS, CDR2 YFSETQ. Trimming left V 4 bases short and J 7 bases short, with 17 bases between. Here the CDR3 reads CASSPRAGAIGELFF. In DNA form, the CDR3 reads TGCGCCAGCAGCCCCAGGGCGGGGGCGATCGGGGAGCTGTTTTTT.

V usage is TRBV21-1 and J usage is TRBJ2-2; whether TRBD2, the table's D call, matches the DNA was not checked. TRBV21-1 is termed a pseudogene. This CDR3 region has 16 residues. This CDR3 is CASSPARVPNTGELFF. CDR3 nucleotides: TGTGCCAGCAGCCCTGCGAGGGTACCGAACACCGGGGAGCTGTTTTTT.

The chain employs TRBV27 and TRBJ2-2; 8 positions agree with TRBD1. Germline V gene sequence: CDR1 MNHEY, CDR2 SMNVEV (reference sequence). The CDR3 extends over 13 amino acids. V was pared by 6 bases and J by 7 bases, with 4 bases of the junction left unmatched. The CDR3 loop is CASRTGAVGELFF. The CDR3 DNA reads TGTGCCAGCAGGACAGGGGCGGTCGGGGAGCTGTTTTTT.

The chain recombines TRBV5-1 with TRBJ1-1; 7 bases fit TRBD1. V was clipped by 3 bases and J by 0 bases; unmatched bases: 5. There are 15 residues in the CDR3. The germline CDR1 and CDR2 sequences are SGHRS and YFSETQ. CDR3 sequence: CASSWAGTVNTEAFF. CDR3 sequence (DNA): TGCGCCAGCAGCTGGGCCGGGACAGTGAACACTGAAGCTTTCTTT.

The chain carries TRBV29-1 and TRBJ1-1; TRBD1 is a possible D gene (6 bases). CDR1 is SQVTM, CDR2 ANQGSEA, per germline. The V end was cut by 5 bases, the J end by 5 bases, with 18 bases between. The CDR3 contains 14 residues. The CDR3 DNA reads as TGCAGCGTTCAAAGGGGGACCGTGAGGACTGAAGCTTTCTTT. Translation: CSVQRGTVRTEAFF.

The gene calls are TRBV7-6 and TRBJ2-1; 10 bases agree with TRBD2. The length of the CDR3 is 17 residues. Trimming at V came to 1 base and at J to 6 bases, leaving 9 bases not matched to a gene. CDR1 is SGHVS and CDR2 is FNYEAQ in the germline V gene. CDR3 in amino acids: CASSLEPPAGGFNEQFF. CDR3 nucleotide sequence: TGTGCCAGCAGCTTAGAGCCCCCAGCGGGGGGGTTCAATGAGCAGTTCTTC.

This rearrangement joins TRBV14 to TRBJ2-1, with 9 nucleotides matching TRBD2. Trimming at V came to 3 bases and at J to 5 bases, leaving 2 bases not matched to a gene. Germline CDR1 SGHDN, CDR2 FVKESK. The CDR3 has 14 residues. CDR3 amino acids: CASSHKRGDNEQFF. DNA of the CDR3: TGTGCCAGCAGCCACAAGCGGGGGGACAATGAGCAGTTCTTC.

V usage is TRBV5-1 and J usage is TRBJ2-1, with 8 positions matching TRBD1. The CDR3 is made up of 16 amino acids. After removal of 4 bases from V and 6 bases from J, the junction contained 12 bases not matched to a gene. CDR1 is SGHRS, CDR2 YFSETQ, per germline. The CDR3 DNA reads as TGCGCCAGCAGCGACAATGACAGGGGTTGGCTCAATGAGCAGTTCTTC. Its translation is CASSDNDRGWLNEQFF. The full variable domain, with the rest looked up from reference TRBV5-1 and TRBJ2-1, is KAGVTQTPRYLIKTRGQQVTLSCSPISGHRSVSWYQQTPGQGLQFLFEYFSETQRNKGNFPGRFSGRQFSNSRSEMNVSTLELGDSALYLCASSDNDRGWLNEQFFGPGTRLTVL.

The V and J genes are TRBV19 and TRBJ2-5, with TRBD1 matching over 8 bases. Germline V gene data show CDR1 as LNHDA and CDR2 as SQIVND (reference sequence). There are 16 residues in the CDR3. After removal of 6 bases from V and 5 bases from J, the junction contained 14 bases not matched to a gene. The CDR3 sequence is CASSSGFGQGYETQYF. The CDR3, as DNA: TGTGCCAGTAGCTCCGGATTTGGACAGGGATATGAGACCCAGTACTTC.

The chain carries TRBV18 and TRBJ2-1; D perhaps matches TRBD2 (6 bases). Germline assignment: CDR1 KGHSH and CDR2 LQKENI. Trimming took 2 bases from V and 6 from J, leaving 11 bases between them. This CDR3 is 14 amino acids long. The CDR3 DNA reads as TGTGCCAGCTCACCAGCGCGGGGTGTCAATGAGCAGTTCTTC. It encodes CASSPARGVNEQFF.

The CDR3 reads CAIVAGTGGNTEAFF. The CDR3 nucleotides read TGTGCCATCGTAGCCGGGACAGGGGGCAACACTGAAGCTTTCTTT. The rearrangement uses TRBV10-3 and TRBJ1-1; TRBD1 matches at 12 bases. The germline V gene has CDR1 ENHRY and CDR2 SYGVKD. The CDR3 runs to 15 residues. J lost 2 bases, V lost 8 bases, and 6 bases had no gene match.

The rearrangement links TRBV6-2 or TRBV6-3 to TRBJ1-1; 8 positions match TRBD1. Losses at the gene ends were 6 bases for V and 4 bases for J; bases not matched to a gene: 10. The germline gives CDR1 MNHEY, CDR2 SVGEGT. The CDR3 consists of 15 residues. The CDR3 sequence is CASSPQNDRGTEAFF. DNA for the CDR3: TGTGCCAGCAGCCCCCAAAACGACAGGGGCACTGAAGCTTTCTTT.

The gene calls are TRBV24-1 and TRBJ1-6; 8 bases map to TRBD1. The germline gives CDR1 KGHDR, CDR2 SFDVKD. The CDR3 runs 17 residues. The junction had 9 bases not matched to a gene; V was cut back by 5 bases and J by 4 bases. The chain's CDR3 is CATSVRQGSLYNSPLHF. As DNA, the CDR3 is TGTGCCACCAGTGTACGACAGGGGAGCCTTTATAATTCACCCCTCCACTTT.

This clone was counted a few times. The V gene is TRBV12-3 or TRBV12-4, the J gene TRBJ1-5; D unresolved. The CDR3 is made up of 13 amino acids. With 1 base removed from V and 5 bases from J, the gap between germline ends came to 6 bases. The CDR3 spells CASSLVRDQPQHF. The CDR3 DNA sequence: TGTGCCAGCAGTTTAGTAAGAGATCAGCCCCAGCATTTT.

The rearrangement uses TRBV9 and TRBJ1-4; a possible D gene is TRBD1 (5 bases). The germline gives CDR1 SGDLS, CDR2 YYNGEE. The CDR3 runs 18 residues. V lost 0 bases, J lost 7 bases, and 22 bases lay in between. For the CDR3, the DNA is TGTGCCAGCAGCGTAGCCCCCTTGTCAGGGTCTGGCGGTGAAAAACTGTTTTTT. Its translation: CASSVAPLSGSGGEKLFF.

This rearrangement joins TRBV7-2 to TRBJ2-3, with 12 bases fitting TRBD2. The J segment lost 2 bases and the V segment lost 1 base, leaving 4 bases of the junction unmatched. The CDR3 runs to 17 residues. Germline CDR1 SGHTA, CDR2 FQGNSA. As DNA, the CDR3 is TGTGCCAGCAGCTTAGGACTAGCGGGGGACTACACAGATACGCAGTATTTT. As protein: CASSLGLAGDYTDTQYF.